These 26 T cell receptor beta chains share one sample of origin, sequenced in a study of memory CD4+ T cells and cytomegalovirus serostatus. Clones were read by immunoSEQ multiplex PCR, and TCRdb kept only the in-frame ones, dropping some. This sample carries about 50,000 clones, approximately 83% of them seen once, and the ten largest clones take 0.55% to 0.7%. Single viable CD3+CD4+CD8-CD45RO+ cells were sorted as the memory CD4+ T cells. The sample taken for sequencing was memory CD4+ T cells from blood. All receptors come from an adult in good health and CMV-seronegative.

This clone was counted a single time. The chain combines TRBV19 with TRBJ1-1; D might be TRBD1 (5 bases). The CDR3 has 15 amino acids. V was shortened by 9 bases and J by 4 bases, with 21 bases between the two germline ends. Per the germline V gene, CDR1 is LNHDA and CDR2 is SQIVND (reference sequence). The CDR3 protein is CASTSYKQGFTEAFF. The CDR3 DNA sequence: TGTGCCAGCACCTCCTACAAGCAGGGCTTCACTGAAGCTTTCTTT.

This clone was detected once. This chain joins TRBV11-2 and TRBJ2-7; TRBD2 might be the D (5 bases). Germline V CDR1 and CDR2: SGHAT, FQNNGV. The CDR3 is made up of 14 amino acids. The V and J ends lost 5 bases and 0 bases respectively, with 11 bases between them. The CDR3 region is CASSPSGYSYEQYF. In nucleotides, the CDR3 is TGTGCCAGCAGCCCTTCGGGATACTCCTACGAGCAGTACTTC.

Here the CDR3 DNA reads TGTGCCTGGGGGTCGACTATGAACACTGAAGCTTTCTTT. The encoded protein is CAWGSTMNTEAFF. The rearrangement uses TRBV5-4 and TRBJ1-1, with D maybe TRBD1 (5 bases). The CDR3 runs to 13 residues. CDR1 is SGHNT, CDR2 YYREEE, per germline (reference sequence). V was clipped by 10 bases and J by 0 bases, with 13 bases between them.

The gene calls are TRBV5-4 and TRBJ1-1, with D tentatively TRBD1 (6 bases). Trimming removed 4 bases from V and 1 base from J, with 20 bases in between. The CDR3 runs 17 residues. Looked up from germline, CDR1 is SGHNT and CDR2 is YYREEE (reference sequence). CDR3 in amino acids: CASSPKRAGAGNTEAFF. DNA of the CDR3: TGTGCCAGCAGCCCGAAACGCGCAGGGGCGGGGAACACTGAAGCTTTCTTT.

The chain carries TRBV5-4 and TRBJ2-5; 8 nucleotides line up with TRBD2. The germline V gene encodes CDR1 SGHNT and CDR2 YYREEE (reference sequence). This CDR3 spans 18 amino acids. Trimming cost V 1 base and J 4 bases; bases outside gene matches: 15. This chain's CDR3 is CASSLKGAPAGVGETQYF. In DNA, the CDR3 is TGTGCCAGCAGCTTGAAAGGGGCGCCAGCGGGGGTGGGAGAGACCCAGTACTTC.

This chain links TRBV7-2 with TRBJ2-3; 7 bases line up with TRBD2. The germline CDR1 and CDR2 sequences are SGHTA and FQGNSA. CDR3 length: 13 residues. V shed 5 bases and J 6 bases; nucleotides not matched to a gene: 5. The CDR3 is CASSALAIDTQYF. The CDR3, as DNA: TGTGCCAGCAGCGCACTAGCGATCGATACGCAGTATTTT.

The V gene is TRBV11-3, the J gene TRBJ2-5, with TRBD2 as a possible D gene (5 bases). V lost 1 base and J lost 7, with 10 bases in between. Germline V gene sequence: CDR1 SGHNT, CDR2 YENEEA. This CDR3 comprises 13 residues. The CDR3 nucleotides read TGTGCCAGCAGCTTAGGGGATGCGGGGACCCAGTACTTC. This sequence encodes CASSLGDAGTQYF. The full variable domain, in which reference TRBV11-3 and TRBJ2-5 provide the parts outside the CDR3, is EAGVVQSPRYKIIEKKQPVAFWCNPISGHNTLYWYLQNLGQGPELLIRYENEEAVDDSQLPKDRFSAERLKGVDSTLKIQPAELGDSAVYLCASSLGDAGTQYFGPGTRLLVL.

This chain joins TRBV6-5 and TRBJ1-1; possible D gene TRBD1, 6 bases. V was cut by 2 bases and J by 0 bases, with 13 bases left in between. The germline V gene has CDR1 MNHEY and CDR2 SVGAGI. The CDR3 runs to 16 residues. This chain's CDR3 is CASSYTSTGMNTEAFF. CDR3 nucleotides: TGTGCCAGCAGTTACACCTCTACAGGGATGAACACTGAAGCTTTCTTT.

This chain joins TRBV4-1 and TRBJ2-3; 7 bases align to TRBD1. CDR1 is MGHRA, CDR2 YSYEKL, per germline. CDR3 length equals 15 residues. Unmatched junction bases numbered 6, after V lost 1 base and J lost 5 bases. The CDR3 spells CASSQVEGARDTQYF. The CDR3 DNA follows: TGCGCCAGCAGCCAAGTCGAGGGGGCAAGAGATACGCAGTATTTT.

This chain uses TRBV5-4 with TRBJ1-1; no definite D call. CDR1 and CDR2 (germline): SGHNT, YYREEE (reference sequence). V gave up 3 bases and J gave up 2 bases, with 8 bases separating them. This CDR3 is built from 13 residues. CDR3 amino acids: CASSSEENTEAFF. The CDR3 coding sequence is TGTGCCAGCAGCTCTGAAGAAAACACTGAAGCTTTCTTT.

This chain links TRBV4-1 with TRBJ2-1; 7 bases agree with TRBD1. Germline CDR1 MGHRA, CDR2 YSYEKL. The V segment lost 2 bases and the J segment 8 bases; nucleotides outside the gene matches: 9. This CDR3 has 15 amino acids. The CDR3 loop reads CASSQSTGSVYEQFF. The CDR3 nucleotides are TGCGCCAGCAGCCAATCGACAGGGTCGGTCTATGAGCAGTTCTTC.

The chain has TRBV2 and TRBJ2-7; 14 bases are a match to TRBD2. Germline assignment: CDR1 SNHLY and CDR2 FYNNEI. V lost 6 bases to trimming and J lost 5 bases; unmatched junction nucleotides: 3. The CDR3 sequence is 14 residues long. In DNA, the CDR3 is TGTGCCAGCAGGGGGACTAGCGGGGGCGACGAGCAGTACTTC. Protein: CASRGTSGGDEQYF.

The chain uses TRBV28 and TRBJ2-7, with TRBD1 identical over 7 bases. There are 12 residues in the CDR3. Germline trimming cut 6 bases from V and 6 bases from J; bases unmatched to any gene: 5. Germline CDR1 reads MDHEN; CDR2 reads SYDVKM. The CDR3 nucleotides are TGTGCCAGCAGATCTACAGGGGCCGAGCAGTACTTC. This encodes CASRSTGAEQYF.

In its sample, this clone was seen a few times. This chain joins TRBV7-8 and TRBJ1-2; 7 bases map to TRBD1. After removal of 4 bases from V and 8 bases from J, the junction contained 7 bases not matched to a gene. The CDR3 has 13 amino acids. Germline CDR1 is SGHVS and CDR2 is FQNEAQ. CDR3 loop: CASSYSGTEGYTF. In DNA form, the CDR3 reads TGTGCCAGCAGCTACTCCGGGACAGAGGGCTACACCTTC.

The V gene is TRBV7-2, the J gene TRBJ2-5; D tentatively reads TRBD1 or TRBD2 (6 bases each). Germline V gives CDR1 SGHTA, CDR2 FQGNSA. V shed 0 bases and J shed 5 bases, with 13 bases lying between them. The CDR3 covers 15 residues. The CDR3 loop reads CASSLAPGAMETQYF. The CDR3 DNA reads TGTGCCAGCAGCTTAGCTCCGGGGGCGATGGAGACCCAGTACTTC.

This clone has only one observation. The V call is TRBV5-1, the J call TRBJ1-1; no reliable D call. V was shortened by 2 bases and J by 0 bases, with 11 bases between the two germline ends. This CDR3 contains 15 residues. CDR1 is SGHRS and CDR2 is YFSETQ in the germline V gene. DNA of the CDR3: TGCGCCAGCAGCTTTATACCCGCCCTGAACACTGAAGCTTTCTTT. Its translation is CASSFIPALNTEAFF.

CDR3 DNA sequence: TGCGCCAGCAGCTTAGGGACAGGGCAAGAGACCCAGTACTTC. Translated: CASSLGTGQETQYF. The chain carries TRBV5-1 and TRBJ2-5; 9 nucleotides line up with TRBD1. The CDR3 consists of 14 residues. Trimming removed 2 bases from V and 2 bases from J; junction bases left unmatched: 1. Germline CDR1 and CDR2: SGHRS and YFSETQ.

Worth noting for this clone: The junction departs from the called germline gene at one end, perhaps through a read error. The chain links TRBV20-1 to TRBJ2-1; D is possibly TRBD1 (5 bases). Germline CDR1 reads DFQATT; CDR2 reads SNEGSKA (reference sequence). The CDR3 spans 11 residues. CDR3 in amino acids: CSATLRGEQFF. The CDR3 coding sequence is TGCAGCGCTACCCTAAGGGGTGAGCAGTTCTTC.

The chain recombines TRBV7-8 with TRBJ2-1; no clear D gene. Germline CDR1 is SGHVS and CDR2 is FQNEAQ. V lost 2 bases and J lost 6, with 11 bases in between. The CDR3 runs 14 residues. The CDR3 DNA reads TGTGCCAGCAGCTTACAGTTGCGGTCCAATGAGCAGTTCTTC. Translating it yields CASSLQLRSNEQFF.

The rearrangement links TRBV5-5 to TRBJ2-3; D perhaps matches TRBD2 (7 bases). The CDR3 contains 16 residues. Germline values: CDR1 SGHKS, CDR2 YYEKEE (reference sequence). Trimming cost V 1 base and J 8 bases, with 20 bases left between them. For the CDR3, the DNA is TGTGCCAGCAGCTTGTTGTCGGGGGGCGATTCGGGTACGCAGTATTTT. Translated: CASSLLSGGDSGTQYF.

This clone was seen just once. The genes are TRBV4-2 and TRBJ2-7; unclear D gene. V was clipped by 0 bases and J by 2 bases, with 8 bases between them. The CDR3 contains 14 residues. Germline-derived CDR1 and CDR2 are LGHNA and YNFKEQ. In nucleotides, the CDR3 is TGTGCCAGCAGCCAAGATACGGGTCCCTACGAGCAGTACTTC. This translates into CASSQDTGPYEQYF.

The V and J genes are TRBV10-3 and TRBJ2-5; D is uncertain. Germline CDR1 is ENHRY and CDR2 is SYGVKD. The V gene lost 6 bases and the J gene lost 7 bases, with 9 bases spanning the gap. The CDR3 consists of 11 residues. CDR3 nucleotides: TGTGCCATCAGCGAACCAGGGACCCAGTACTTC. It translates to CAISEPGTQYF.

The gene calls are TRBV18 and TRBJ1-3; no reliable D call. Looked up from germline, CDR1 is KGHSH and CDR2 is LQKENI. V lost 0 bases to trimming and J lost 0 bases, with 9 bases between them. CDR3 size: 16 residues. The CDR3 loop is CASSPPAPSSGNTIYF. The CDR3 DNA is TGTGCCAGCTCACCACCGGCCCCTAGCTCTGGAAACACCATATATTTT.

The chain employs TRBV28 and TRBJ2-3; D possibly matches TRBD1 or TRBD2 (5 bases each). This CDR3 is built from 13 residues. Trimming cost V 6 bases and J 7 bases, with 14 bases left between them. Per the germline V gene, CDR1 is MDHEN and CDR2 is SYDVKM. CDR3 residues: CASSPPGRHTQYF. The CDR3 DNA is TGTGCCAGCAGCCCACCGGGGCGGCATACGCAGTATTTT.

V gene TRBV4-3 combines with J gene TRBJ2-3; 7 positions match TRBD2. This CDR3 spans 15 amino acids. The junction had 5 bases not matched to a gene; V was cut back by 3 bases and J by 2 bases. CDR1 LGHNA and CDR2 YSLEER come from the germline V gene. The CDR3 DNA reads TGCGCCAGCAGCCAGTATGGGGGGGTCACAGATACGCAGTATTTT. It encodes CASSQYGGVTDTQYF.

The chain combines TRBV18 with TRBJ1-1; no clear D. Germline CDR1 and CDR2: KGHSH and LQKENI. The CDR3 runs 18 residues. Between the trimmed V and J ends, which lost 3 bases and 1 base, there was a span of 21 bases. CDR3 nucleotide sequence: TGTGCCAGCTCACCCCGAAGTAACATCTTAAAGAGGAACACTGAAGCTTTCTTT. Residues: CASSPRSNILKRNTEAFF.